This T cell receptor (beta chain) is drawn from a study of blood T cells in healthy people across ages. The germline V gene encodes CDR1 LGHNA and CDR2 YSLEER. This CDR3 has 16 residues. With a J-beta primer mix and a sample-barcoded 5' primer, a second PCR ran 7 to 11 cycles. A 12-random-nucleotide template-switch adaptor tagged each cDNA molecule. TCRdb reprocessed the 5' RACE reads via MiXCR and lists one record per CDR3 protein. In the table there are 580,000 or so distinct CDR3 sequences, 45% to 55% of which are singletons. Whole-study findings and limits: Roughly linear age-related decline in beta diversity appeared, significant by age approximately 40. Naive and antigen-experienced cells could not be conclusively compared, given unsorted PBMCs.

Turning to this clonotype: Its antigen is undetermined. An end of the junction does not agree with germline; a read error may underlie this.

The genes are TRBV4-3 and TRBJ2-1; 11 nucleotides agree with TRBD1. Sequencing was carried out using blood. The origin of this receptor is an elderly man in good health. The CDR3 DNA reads TGCACCAGCAGCCAAGAAGGCGGGGACAGGGGGAATGAGCAGTTCTTC. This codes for CTSSQEGGDRGNEQFF.